This T cell receptor beta chain was identified during a study of T cell responses to AZD1222 COVID-19 vaccine. Whole-study findings and limits: Nearly half of spike-specific TCRs reportedly go after variant regions that carry no mutations. Donor demographics were predominantly white British with a female majority; clonal diversity may be underestimated. AZD1222 recipients seropositive at baseline numbered only five or six.

In the case of this clone: The antigen is undetermined.

Germline V gives CDR1 MNHEY, CDR2 SVGAGI. CDR3 length: 15 residues. V shed 2 bases, J shed 8 bases, and the junction held 7 bases outside the gene matches. The assay was immunoSEQ multiplex PCR, and TCRdb's table has in-frame clones only and misses some. The sample has around 130,000 clones, approximately 94% seen once. The sequence was obtained from an adult in good health. V and J are TRBV6-5 and TRBJ2-1; 9 positions agree with TRBD2. Sequenced material: peripheral blood, taken on day 0 of AZD1222 vaccination. The CDR3 here is CASSYGISGGDEQFF. In nucleotides, the CDR3 is TGTGCCAGCAGTTACGGGATTAGCGGGGGCGATGAGCAGTTCTTC.